Following are 28 T cell receptor beta chains from one sample sequenced in a study of cytomegalovirus exposure and HLA in healthy donors. PCR used 60 Vbeta primers and 13 Jbeta primers. Method: immunoSEQ multiplex PCR; TCRdb's copy keeps in-frame clones and lacks some. The table records about 190,000 clones, 82% of them present only once. The sequenced material came from PBMCs. The receptors derive from a woman younger than 35 in good health and CMV-seronegative.

V and J are TRBV27 and TRBJ2-7; 7 bases align to TRBD1. V was clipped by 8 bases and J by 3 bases; unmatched bases: 7. Germline V gene data show CDR1 as MNHEY and CDR2 as SMNVEV (reference sequence). There are 13 residues in the CDR3. The CDR3 DNA is TGTGCCAGCGCCGGGACAGTACGCTACGAGCAGTACTTC. This codes for CASAGTVRYEQYF.

J is TRBJ2-2 and V is TRBV13, with 11 bases lining up with TRBD2. Per the germline V gene, CDR1 is PRHDT and CDR2 is FYEKMQ (reference sequence). CDR3 size: 17 residues. Trimming at V came to 5 bases and at J to 3 bases, leaving 8 bases not matched to a gene. The CDR3 spells CASSLLLAGADTGELFF. The DNA of the CDR3 is TGTGCCAGCAGCCTACTACTAGCGGGAGCGGACACCGGGGAGCTGTTTTTT.

CDR3 loop: CSVEALSGDGDYEQYF. CDR3 DNA: TGCAGCGTTGAGGCCCTTTCGGGGGACGGTGACTACGAGCAGTACTTC. The chain is built from TRBV29-1 and TRBJ2-7; D possibly corresponds to TRBD2 (6 bases). Germline-derived CDR1 and CDR2 are SQVTM and ANQGSEA. The CDR3 is 16 residues long. The ends were cut back, 3 bases at V and 3 bases at J, with 21 bases in the middle.

The gene calls are TRBV5-6 and TRBJ1-2; TRBD1 is a possible D gene (5 bases). Germline V gives CDR1 SGHDT, CDR2 YYEEEE. The CDR3 contains 14 residues. V lost 3 bases to trimming and J lost 4 bases, with 13 bases between them. The CDR3: CASSSVGGIYGYTF. CDR3 nucleotides: TGTGCCAGCAGCTCGGTCGGGGGAATCTATGGCTACACCTTC.

The chain couples TRBV5-1 to TRBJ2-5; 8 bases match TRBD1. The J call may be in error: the DNA end matches TRBJ2-7 better. CDR3 length: 14 amino acids. The germline V gene encodes CDR1 SGHRS and CDR2 YFSETQ. The CDR3 bases are TGCGCCAGCAGCTCGGGACAGGTCCCATACGAGCAGTACTTC. This sequence encodes CASSSGQVPYEQYF.

The chain links TRBV2 to TRBJ2-1; 7 bases are shared with TRBD1. CDR3 size: 15 residues. J lost 6 bases, V lost 5 bases, and 10 bases had no gene match. Germline V CDR1 and CDR2: SNHLY, FYNNEI. CDR3 protein: CASSTRTGTVNEQFF. The CDR3 DNA reads TGTGCCAGCAGTACTCGTACCGGGACAGTCAATGAGCAGTTCTTC.

The chain employs TRBV20-1 and TRBJ2-5; tentatively, D is TRBD2 (5 bases). V was clipped by 5 bases and J by 7 bases, with 11 bases between them. Germline loops: CDR1 DFQATT, CDR2 SNEGSKA (reference sequence). CDR3 length equals 11 residues. The CDR3 DNA reads TGCAGTGCTCGAACTAGTGGGACCCAGTACTTC. This encodes CSARTSGTQYF.

Of note for this clone: One end of the junction varies from germline; a read error may be responsible. CDR3 sequence (DNA): TGCGCCAGCAACTTGGACAGGGTCAACAATGAGCAGTTCTTC. Protein product: CASNLDRVNNEQFF. This chain links TRBV5-1 with TRBJ2-1, with 8 bases lining up with TRBD1. The CDR3 is 14 amino acids. CDR1 and CDR2 from the germline V gene are SGHRS and YFSETQ.

This clone was recorded only once. The chain carries TRBV5-6 and TRBJ2-3; 8 bases match TRBD2. After removal of 3 bases from V and 3 bases from J, the junction contained 3 bases not matched to a gene. This CDR3 is built from 14 residues. Germline V gene sequence: CDR1 SGHDT, CDR2 YYEEEE. The CDR3 spells CASSSPGGTDTQYF. The CDR3 coding sequence is TGTGCCAGCAGCTCCCCGGGAGGGACAGATACGCAGTATTTT.

This chain links TRBV6-1 with TRBJ2-7; D ambiguous. CDR3 length: 13 residues. Germline CDR1 and CDR2: MNHNS and SASEGT. V dropped 6 bases and J dropped 4 bases, with 13 bases sitting between them. CDR3 bases: TGTGCCAGCAGGGTTAGCAACAAATACGAGCAGTACTTC. It encodes CASRVSNKYEQYF.

This clone came up a few times. The chain is built from TRBV7-9 and TRBJ1-1, with D tentatively TRBD1 (5 bases). Deletions cut 2 bases from V and 6 bases from J, with 10 bases between. The CDR3 is 13 residues long. Germline V gene data show CDR1 as SEHNR and CDR2 as FQNEAQ (reference sequence). CDR3 DNA: TGTGCCAGCAGCTTATCATGGGGCGCTGAAGCTTTCTTT. Its protein product is CASSLSWGAEAFF.

The V gene is TRBV11-2, the J gene TRBJ2-7, with 11 bases that match TRBD2. The J segment lost 2 bases and the V segment lost 4 bases, leaving 4 bases of the junction unmatched. Germline CDR1 reads SGHAT; CDR2 reads FQNNGV. The length of the CDR3 is 15 residues. CDR3: CASSSGLAETYEQYF. CDR3 nucleotides: TGTGCCAGCAGCTCGGGACTAGCGGAGACCTACGAGCAGTACTTC.

V is TRBV7-9 and J is TRBJ2-6; TRBD2 is a possible D gene (5 bases). V lost 4 bases to trimming and J lost 0 bases, with 13 bases between them. Germline-derived CDR1 and CDR2 are SEHNR and FQNEAQ (reference sequence). The CDR3 extends over 17 amino acids. The CDR3 DNA reads as TGTGCCAGCAGCTCGCCCGCCGGGGACTCTGGGGCCAACGTCCTGACTTTC. This encodes CASSSPAGDSGANVLTF.

The chain employs TRBV29-1 and TRBJ1-1; 10 bases map to TRBD1. The germline V gene has CDR1 SQVTM and CDR2 ANQGSEA. The CDR3 loop spans 15 amino acids. Trimming at V came to 7 bases and at J to 1 base, leaving 9 bases not matched to a gene. The DNA of the CDR3 is TGCAGCGGCGGACAGGGGGTCTTCGGGAACACTGAAGCTTTCTTT. It specifies CSGGQGVFGNTEAFF. The full variable domain, rest sourced from reference TRBV29-1 and TRBJ1-1, is SAVISQKPSRDICQRGTSLTIQCQVDSQVTMMFWYRQQPGQSLTLIATANQGSEATYESGFVIDKFPISRPNLTFSTLTVSNMSPEDSSIYLCSGGQGVFGNTEAFFGQGTRLTVV.

This chain links TRBV27 with TRBJ2-1; D gene ambiguous. CDR1 is MNHEY and CDR2 is SMNVEV in the germline V gene (reference sequence). The CDR3 is 11 residues long. The ends were cut back, 7 bases at V and 7 bases at J, with 8 bases in the middle. The CDR3 protein is CASTRRNEQFF. CDR3 DNA: TGTGCCAGCACCCGCAGGAATGAGCAGTTCTTC.

J is TRBJ2-6 and V is TRBV15, with D tentatively TRBD1 (6 bases). Trimming removed 1 base from V and 1 base from J, with 11 bases in between. This CDR3 is 17 amino acids long. CDR1 and CDR2 (germline): LNHNV, YYDKDF (reference sequence). The CDR3 DNA reads TGTGCCACCAGCAGAGTCAAAACAGGGTCTGGGGCCAACGTCCTGACTTTC. This translates into CATSRVKTGSGANVLTF.

V usage is TRBV7-8 and J usage is TRBJ2-3; the match to TRBD1 covers 10 bases. CDR1 is SGHVS, CDR2 FQNEAQ, per germline. The CDR3 is 19 amino acids. The J segment lost 0 bases and the V segment lost 4 bases, leaving 13 bases of the junction unmatched. The CDR3 loop reads CASSSRPLTGGFSTDTQYF. CDR3 in DNA: TGTGCCAGCAGCTCACGACCACTGACAGGGGGCTTTAGCACAGATACGCAGTATTTT.

V gene TRBV5-5 combines with J gene TRBJ1-2; the D is unclear. In germline, CDR1 is SGHKS, CDR2 YYEKEE (reference sequence). V was clipped by 0 bases and J by 3 bases, with 12 bases between them. The CDR3 is made up of 15 amino acids. The CDR3 nucleotides read TGTGCCAGCAGCTTGGGAACGGGTTTGGACTATGGCTACACCTTC. Amino acids: CASSLGTGLDYGYTF.

This rearrangement joins TRBV30 to TRBJ1-2; 7 nucleotides line up with TRBD1. Germline V gene data show CDR1 as GTSNPN and CDR2 as SVGIG (reference sequence). The V gene end was trimmed by 3 bases and the J gene end by 7 bases; junction bases not matched to a gene: 8. This CDR3 has 13 amino acids. CDR3 nucleotides: TGTGCCTGGAGCCACAGGGGATTCTCTGGCTACACCTTC. It codes for CAWSHRGFSGYTF. Variable domain in full (rest from reference TRBV30 and TRBJ1-2): SQTIHQWPATLVQPVGSPLSLECTVEGTSNPNLYWYRQAAGRGLQLLFYSVGIGQISSEVPQNLSASRPQDRQFILSSKKLLLSDSGFYLCAWSHRGFSGYTFGSGTRLTVV.

The chain carries TRBV30 and TRBJ2-5, with D perhaps TRBD2 (5 bases). The length of the CDR3 is 13 residues. With 0 bases removed from V and 5 bases from J, the gap between germline ends came to 10 bases. The germline CDR1 and CDR2 sequences are GTSNPN and SVGIG (reference sequence). Written as DNA, the CDR3 is TGTGCCTGGAGTGTATGGGAGACGGAGACCCAGTACTTC. It yields the protein CAWSVWETETQYF.

The J gene is TRBJ2-5, the V gene TRBV29-1; 7 bases align to TRBD1. This CDR3 is built from 13 residues. V lost 5 bases, J lost 5 bases, and 8 bases stayed unmatched. Germline V CDR1 and CDR2: SQVTM, ANQGSEA. The CDR3 nucleotides read TGCAGCGTTACAGGGGTTGTTTGGGAGACCCAGTACTTC. Translating it yields CSVTGVVWETQYF.

V and J are TRBV27 and TRBJ1-5; 9 bases match TRBD1. CDR1 and CDR2 from the germline V gene are MNHEY and SMNVEV (reference sequence). V gave up 6 bases and J gave up 7 bases; unmatched junction bases: 10. This CDR3 has 15 residues. The CDR3 region is CASSSLGQGNQPQHF. The CDR3 nucleotides read TGTGCCAGCAGCTCACTCGGACAGGGGAACCAGCCCCAGCATTTT.

The chain combines TRBV15 with TRBJ2-2, with 7 bases matching TRBD2. This CDR3 is built from 15 residues. The junction had 0 bases not matched to a gene; V was cut back by 1 base and J by 1 base. The germline gives CDR1 LNHNV, CDR2 YYDKDF (reference sequence). The CDR3 region has the DNA TGTGCCACCAGCAGAGGGGAGGGGAACACCGGGGAGCTGTTTTTT. Translation: CATSRGEGNTGELFF.

The J gene is TRBJ1-2, the V gene TRBV28, with 8 bases matching TRBD1. Germline-derived CDR1 and CDR2 are MDHEN and SYDVKM. The CDR3 has 16 residues. The junction had 11 bases not matched to a gene; V was cut back by 6 bases and J by 2 bases. CDR3 sequence reads: CASSTGTGILNYGYTF. For the CDR3, the DNA is TGTGCCAGCAGCACCGGGACAGGCATTCTCAACTATGGCTACACCTTC.

The chain has TRBV28 and TRBJ2-3; the match to TRBD2 covers 7 bases. Germline trimming cut 2 bases from V and 0 bases from J; bases unmatched to any gene: 2. CDR3 length equals 15 residues. Germline V gene sequence: CDR1 MDHEN, CDR2 SYDVKM. CDR3 sequence (DNA): TGTGCCAGCAGTTTACTAGCGGCTAGCACAGATACGCAGTATTTT. This sequence encodes CASSLLAASTDTQYF.

This clone has only one observation. The rearrangement joins TRBV7-2 to TRBJ2-3; no reliable D call. The germline gives CDR1 SGHTA, CDR2 FQGNSA. V gave up 5 bases and J gave up 2 bases, with 14 bases separating them. CDR3 length: 15 amino acids. In nucleotides, the CDR3 is TGTGCCAGCAGCACCCTCTTGGCAGTCACAGATACGCAGTATTTT. Translating it yields CASSTLLAVTDTQYF.

This clone is a singleton in its sample. The genes are TRBV2 and TRBJ2-5; 9 bases fit TRBD1. Germline V CDR1 and CDR2: SNHLY, FYNNEI. This CDR3 has 14 amino acids. Trimming took 5 bases from V and 5 from J; bases not matched to a gene: 6. The CDR3 DNA follows: TGTGCCAGCAGTCCAGGACAGGGGAAGGAGACCCAGTACTTC. Protein product: CASSPGQGKETQYF.

On this clone itself: Other DNA variants within this sample encode the same CDR3. J is TRBJ1-3 and V is TRBV27; D is perhaps TRBD1 (5 bases). Germline CDR1 is MNHEY and CDR2 is SMNVEV (reference sequence). The CDR3 contains 15 residues. Trimming removed 2 bases from V and 0 bases from J, with 8 bases in between. The DNA of the CDR3 is TGTGCCAGCAGTTTACGCGGGGGCTCTGGAAACACCATATATTTT. It specifies CASSLRGGSGNTIYF.